This is a list of T cell receptor beta chains from one sample in a study of blood T cell repertoires in COVID-19. Produced via immunoSEQ multiplex PCR; TCRdb's table is partial and in-frame only. The sample carries tens of thousands of clones, approximately 91% recorded once. Sequenced material: peripheral blood. The receptors derive from a woman between 65 and 79 years old with acute or convalescent COVID-19. Both conserved end residues are part of each CDR3. A D gene is named only where the DNA matches it firmly. Clone size, where shown, is once, few, many, or a class for clones that have expanded.

CDR3 protein | CDR3 DNA | J gene | V gene | D gene | clone size
CASRSGYEQYF | TGCGCCAGCAGATCGGGGTACGAGCAGTACTTC | TRBJ2-7 | TRBV5-1 | - | -
CASSQDRGVRTQYF | TGTGCCAGCAGCCAAGATAGGGGCGTGAGGACCCAGTACTTC | TRBJ2-5 | TRBV3-1/TRBV3-2 | - | -
CASSEYSRGSNEQYF | TGTGCCAGCAGTGAATATTCTCGGGGGAGCAACGAGCAGTACTTC | TRBJ2-7 | TRBV2 | - | -
CASSLDREAFF | TGTGCCAGCAGTCTGGACAGGGAAGCTTTCTTT | TRBJ1-1 | TRBV28 | TRBD1 | -
CASSDRGGSNIQYF | TGTGCCAGCAGTGACAGGGGTGGATCGAACATTCAGTACTTC | TRBJ2-4 | TRBV2 | - | -
CASSSNRGRGEKLFF | TGTGCCAGCAGCTCAAACAGGGGAAGAGGTGAAAAACTGTTTTTT | TRBJ1-4 | TRBV11-2 | TRBD1 | -
CASSPQSPGYGYTF | TGTGCCAGCAGCCCCCAATCTCCAGGGTATGGCTACACCTTC | TRBJ1-2 | TRBV3-1/TRBV3-2 | - | -
CASSRDRGRGTNYGYTF | TGTGCCAGCAGCCGCGACCGCGGAAGGGGGACCAACTATGGCTACACCTTC | TRBJ1-2 | TRBV28 | - | -
CAISDPGQLNTEAFF | TGTGCCATCAGCGATCCGGGACAGTTGAACACTGAAGCTTTCTTT | TRBJ1-1 | TRBV10-3 | TRBD1 | once
CASSSGQGRYGYTF | TGTGCCAGCAGTTCTGGACAGGGCAGGTATGGCTACACCTTC | TRBJ1-2 | TRBV28 | TRBD1 | -
CASSQTSLGSGYF | TGTGCCAGCAGCCAAACTAGTTTGGGGTCAGGGTATTTT | TRBJ2-3 | TRBV11-2 | - | -
CASSVTTGGNGYTF | TGTGCCAGCAGCGTCACGACGGGGGGGAATGGCTACACCTTC | TRBJ1-2 | TRBV9 | - | -